Listed here are 9 T cell receptor beta chains from one sample, sequenced in a study of neurological immune-mediated disorders (dated by TCRdb to the late 2010s). What this sample's time point label stands for: longitudinal time-point 1 (baseline). Libraries were built with 5' RACE. The reads were generated on an Illumina HiSeq 2500. The public sequencing data were trimmed at Q25 with fastp and processed into clonotypes with MiXCR by TCRdb, which kept only in-frame beta chains. Merged by CDR3 protein, the rows form single entries marked with the most common genes and DNA. Here the sample has tens of thousands of distinct CDR3 sequences; 10% occur a single time. 9.5% to 10% of the sample is in the top ten clones. Sequences were obtained from PBMCs. These receptors originate from a man aged 30 to 39 in good health.

The chain carries TRBV27 and TRBJ1-2; D is uncertain. V dropped 6 bases and J dropped 5 bases, with 13 bases sitting between them. CDR3 length: 13 amino acids. Germline CDR1 MNHEY, CDR2 SMNVEV (reference sequence). The CDR3 region has the DNA TGTGCCAGCAGCCCTTCGGATGGATATGGCTACACCTTC. The encoded protein is CASSPSDGYGYTF.

As for this clonotype: Sequence at one end of the junction differs from germline and may be a read error. This chain links TRBV12-3 or TRBV12-4 with TRBJ1-1, with D possibly being TRBD1 (5 bases). This CDR3 region has 14 residues. In DNA form, the CDR3 reads TGTGCCAACAGTTTGGGGCAGATGAACACTGAAGCTTTCTTT. It encodes CANSLGQMNTEAFF.

This clonotype was observed at least ten times. The chain joins TRBV4-1 to TRBJ2-7, with 7 bases matching TRBD1. Germline lookup yields CDR1 MGHRA and CDR2 YSYEKL. This CDR3 is built from 15 residues. Trimming cost V 3 bases and J 7 bases; bases outside gene matches: 12. The CDR3: CASSHLQGLPGEQYF. CDR3 DNA sequence: TGCGCCAGCAGCCACCTACAGGGGCTCCCGGGGGAGCAGTACTTC.

This clonotype was counted ten times or more. The chain uses TRBV5-1 and TRBJ1-6; 11 nucleotides match TRBD1. V dropped 4 bases and J dropped 10; count of bases not matched to a gene: 7. The CDR3 is 15 amino acids. The V gene's germline CDR1 is SGHRS and CDR2 YFSETQ. CDR3 sequence reads: CASSGGQGVGSPLHF. The CDR3 coding sequence is TGCGCCAGCAGCGGGGGACAGGGGGTAGGATCACCCCTCCACTTT.

This clonotype appeared many times. J is TRBJ1-1 and V is TRBV29-1; D remains ambiguous. V was shortened by 7 bases and J by 4 bases, with 10 bases between the two germline ends. CDR3 length: 11 residues. Germline V gives CDR1 SQVTM, CDR2 ANQGSEA. The CDR3 loop is CSAIKGTEAFF. CDR3 coding DNA: TGCAGCGCGATCAAGGGCACTGAAGCTTTCTTT.

This clonotype was counted once. A much larger clone lies one base from this, so it may be a read error. The chain couples TRBV5-1 to TRBJ2-1; 7 bases fit TRBD2. The CDR3 runs 15 residues. The germline V gene has CDR1 SGHRS and CDR2 YFSETQ. The trim removed 4 bases at V and 2 bases at J, leaving 6 bases unmatched. As DNA, the CDR3 is TGCGCCAGCAGCCCTCTAGCGGTAACCTACAATGAGCAGTTCTTC. As protein: CASSPLAVTYNEQFF.

The table lists this clonotype with many counts. The rearrangement uses TRBV20-1 and TRBJ2-7, with 11 bases matching TRBD2. The CDR3 is made up of 15 amino acids. Losses at the gene ends were 0 bases for V and 2 bases for J; bases not matched to a gene: 3. Germline CDR1 DFQATT, CDR2 SNEGSKA (reference sequence). CDR3 protein: CSARDPTSGTYEQYF. CDR3 coding DNA: TGCAGTGCTAGAGATCCGACTAGCGGGACCTACGAGCAGTACTTC.

This clonotype was counted at least ten times. The rearrangement links TRBV27 to TRBJ2-7; 13 bases map to TRBD2. Germline lookup yields CDR1 MNHEY and CDR2 SMNVEV (reference sequence). Unmatched junction bases numbered 7, after V lost 5 bases and J lost 3 bases. CDR3 size: 16 residues. The CDR3 DNA is TGTGCCAGCAGTGCGCCGACTAGCGGGAGGTTCTACGAGCAGTACTTC. Its protein product is CASSAPTSGRFYEQYF.

This clonotype appeared many times. The rearrangement uses TRBV4-1 and TRBJ1-1, with 9 bases aligning to TRBD1. The CDR3 extends over 17 amino acids. In germline, CDR1 is MGHRA, CDR2 YSYEKL. J lost 0 bases, V lost 1 base, and 6 bases had no gene match. The CDR3, as DNA: TGCGCCAGCAGCCAAGGACAGGGGGTTCTTATGAACACTGAAGCTTTCTTT. As protein: CASSQGQGVLMNTEAFF.